The sequence of this TCR beta chain was determined in a study of T cell repertoires in cytomegalovirus infection. About the research overall: Public TCR beta signature analysis indicated the presence of both CMV infection and matching HLA type. Whole-study results and caveats: HLA-C-restricted, CMV-specific TCR beta clonotypes were dominant ex vivo.

Remarks on this clonotype: Its antigen is undetermined.

Via MiXCR, TCRdb re-called the reads, giving one row per CDR3 protein. Seen here are about 450,000 distinct CDR3 sequences, approximately 32% observed once, and the top ten hold around 13%. The CDR3 consists of 14 residues. Losses at the gene ends were 7 bases for V and 5 bases for J; bases not matched to a gene: 6. CDR1 MDHEN and CDR2 SYDVKM come from the germline V gene. The TCR sequence derives from a human donor in good health (CMV status not recorded). Some clones in this sample may be carry-over from other donors' samples. The gene calls are TRBV28 and TRBJ2-2; 8 nucleotides align to TRBD2. Sequencing used PBMCs. In DNA, the CDR3 is TGTGCCAGCACCTCGGGGGGGAGTACCGGGGAGCTGTTTTTT. Translation gives CASTSGGSTGELFF.